A single sample is the source of the 27 T cell receptor beta chains below, sequenced in a study of T cell responses to AZD1222 COVID-19 vaccine. Clones were read by immunoSEQ multiplex PCR, and TCRdb kept only the in-frame ones, dropping some. The profile covers 90,000 to 130,000 clones, with more than 90% appearing a single time and almost 2.5% taken by the ten largest. The material was peripheral blood, obtained 28 days after the second AZD1222 dose. Receptors were obtained from an adult who received the AZD1222 COVID-19 vaccine.

This rearrangement joins TRBV5-1 to TRBJ1-2; D not certain. CDR1 is SGHRS and CDR2 is YFSETQ in the germline V gene. The CDR3 extends over 14 amino acids. Trimming removed 0 bases at V and 0 bases at J, with 6 bases between. DNA for the CDR3: TGCGCCAGCAGCTTGGTAGTGCCTAACTATGGCTACACCTTC. Encoded protein: CASSLVVPNYGYTF.

The chain uses TRBV10-3 and TRBJ1-4; D is possibly TRBD1 (5 bases). This CDR3 contains 14 residues. Trimming stripped 8 bases from V and 2 bases from J, with 12 bases between. Germline values: CDR1 ENHRY, CDR2 SYGVKD. The chain's CDR3 is CAIGGGSTNEKLFF. Here the CDR3 DNA reads TGTGCCATCGGGGGGGGATCGACTAATGAAAAACTGTTTTTT.

The gene calls are TRBV30 and TRBJ2-1; 11 bases are a match to TRBD2. Germline trimming cut 3 bases from V and 4 bases from J; bases unmatched to any gene: 11. The CDR3 consists of 17 residues. Germline-derived CDR1 and CDR2 are GTSNPN and SVGIG (reference sequence). CDR3 coding DNA: TGTGCCTGGAGCGACGTCCTACTAGCGGGGGATTACAATGAGCAGTTCTTC. It translates to CAWSDVLLAGDYNEQFF. Together with reference TRBV30 and TRBJ2-1, the CDR3 gives the full variable domain: SQTIHQWPATLVQPVGSPLSLECTVEGTSNPNLYWYRQAAGRGLQLLFYSVGIGQISSEVPQNLSASRPQDRQFILSSKKLLLSDSGFYLCAWSDVLLAGDYNEQFFGPGTRLTVL.

This clone was detected only a few times. The chain uses TRBV5-1 and TRBJ1-1; possibly TRBD1 for D (6 bases). Germline V gives CDR1 SGHRS, CDR2 YFSETQ. There are 16 residues in the CDR3. Trimming stripped 1 base from V and 1 base from J, with 14 bases between. The chain's CDR3 is CASSLYPTGRNTEAFF. CDR3 bases: TGCGCCAGCAGCTTGTATCCAACAGGGAGGAACACTGAAGCTTTCTTT.

This chain joins TRBV6-5 and TRBJ2-5, with D possibly being TRBD2 (5 bases). The germline gives CDR1 MNHEY, CDR2 SVGAGI. The CDR3 length is 12 residues. The V end was cut by 2 bases, the J end by 7 bases, with 8 bases between. Here the CDR3 DNA reads TGTGCCAGCAGTTACCCCCGGGGGACCCAGTACTTC. Translated, it gives CASSYPRGTQYF.

This clone is a singleton in its sample. CDR3 protein: CASSDPPVGAQDTQYF. The CDR3, as DNA: TGTGCCAGCAGCGATCCCCCTGTGGGGGCTCAGGATACGCAGTATTTT. The chain uses TRBV6-2 or TRBV6-3 and TRBJ2-3, with a possible D match to TRBD1 (6 bases). Germline assignment: CDR1 MNHEY and CDR2 SVGEGT. Deletions cut 6 bases from V and 6 bases from J, with 22 bases between. This CDR3 spans 16 amino acids.

V usage is TRBV3-1 (or the pseudogene TRBV3-2) and J usage is TRBJ1-6, with D hard to call. V was shortened by 2 bases and J by 12 bases, with 5 bases between the two germline ends. The CDR3 is made up of 11 amino acids. Per germline, CDR1 LGHDT and CDR2 YNNKEL (reference sequence). CDR3 nucleotides: TGTGCCAGCAGCCAACAAGGACCCCTCCACTTT. This translates into CASSQQGPLHF.

This rearrangement joins TRBV5-4 to TRBJ2-3; 11 bases fit TRBD2. The V and J ends lost 4 bases and 2 bases, in that order; junction bases with no gene match: 9. CDR1 SGHNT and CDR2 YYREEE come from the germline V gene (reference sequence). This CDR3 spans 17 amino acids. The CDR3 bases are TGTGCCAGCAGCGAGCACCGACTAGCGGGGACCACAGATACGCAGTATTTT. Translation: CASSEHRLAGTTDTQYF.

The chain combines TRBV10-1 with TRBJ1-4; weak D call: TRBD1 (6 bases). CDR3 length equals 15 residues. Germline CDR1 reads WNHNN; CDR2 reads SYGVQD (reference sequence). Between the trimmed V and J ends, which lost 3 bases and 3 bases, there was a span of 11 bases. This CDR3 is CASSDRGGPNEKLFF. DNA for the CDR3: TGCGCCAGCAGTGACCGCGGGGGGCCTAATGAAAAACTGTTTTTT.

The chain carries TRBV28 and TRBJ1-1; unclear D gene. CDR3 length equals 15 residues. The V gene lost 2 bases and the J gene lost 8 bases, with 18 bases spanning the gap. Germline lookup yields CDR1 MDHEN and CDR2 SYDVKM. The CDR3 loop reads CASSLDGNINWEAFF. CDR3 coding DNA: TGTGCCAGCAGTTTAGATGGAAATATCAACTGGGAAGCTTTCTTT.

The genes are TRBV19 and TRBJ1-6; D not certain. Germline CDR1 LNHDA, CDR2 SQIVND (reference sequence). CDR3 size: 14 residues. The V end was cut by 4 bases, the J end by 7 bases, with 11 bases between. CDR3 sequence reads: CASSSISSNSPLHF. The CDR3 coding sequence is TGTGCCAGTAGTAGCATCAGTTCAAATTCACCCCTCCACTTT.

V gene TRBV7-9 combines with J gene TRBJ2-4; 13 positions match TRBD2. The CDR3 is 17 residues long. The V gene end was trimmed by 1 base and the J gene end by 4 bases; junction bases not matched to a gene: 4. Germline CDR1 SEHNR, CDR2 FQNEAQ (reference sequence). CDR3 nucleotide sequence: TGTGCCAGCAGCTTAGGAGGACTAGCGGGGGCGAAAAACATTCAGTACTTC. This sequence encodes CASSLGGLAGAKNIQYF.

This clone was counted once. The chain uses TRBV7-8 and TRBJ2-3, with 12 bases identical to TRBD2. Germline trimming cut 5 bases from V and 7 bases from J; bases unmatched to any gene: 7. Germline V gene sequence: CDR1 SGHVS, CDR2 FQNEAQ. This CDR3 has 15 residues. The DNA for the CDR3 is TGTGCCAGCAGCGCACTAGCGGGGGGCCACAATACGCAGTATTTT. Encoded protein: CASSALAGGHNTQYF.

The rearrangement uses TRBV18 and TRBJ1-1; the D is unclear. The V and J ends lost 1 base and 4 bases respectively, with 7 bases between them. The V gene's germline CDR1 is KGHSH and CDR2 LQKENI. The CDR3 runs to 13 residues. CDR3: CASSPLGFTEAFF. DNA for the CDR3: TGTGCCAGCTCACCACTGGGTTTCACTGAAGCTTTCTTT. The whole variable domain, filled in from reference TRBV18 and TRBJ1-1, reads NAGVMQNPRHLVRRRGQEARLRCSPMKGHSHVYWYRQLPEEGLKFMVYLQKENIIDESGMPKERFSAEFPKEGPSILRIQQVVRGDSAAYFCASSPLGFTEAFFGQGTRLTVV.

V usage is TRBV11-3 and J usage is TRBJ2-7, with D maybe TRBD2 (6 bases). Deletions cut 6 bases from V and 3 bases from J, with 18 bases between. The CDR3 loop spans 15 amino acids. The germline V gene encodes CDR1 SGHNT and CDR2 YENEEA. The CDR3 loop is CASSPGGSGGYEQYF. CDR3 nucleotide sequence: TGTGCCAGCAGTCCCGGGGGTAGCGGAGGCTACGAGCAGTACTTC.

This chain uses TRBV7-9 with TRBJ1-2, with D possibly matching TRBD1 (6 bases). Germline CDR1 reads SEHNR; CDR2 reads FQNEAQ (reference sequence). Trimming cost V 0 bases and J 5 bases, with 7 bases left between them. The CDR3 runs to 13 residues. The CDR3 DNA reads as TGTGCCAGCAGCTTAGCCACAGGGTATGGCTACACCTTC. Translation: CASSLATGYGYTF.

The chain has TRBV5-4 and TRBJ1-2; no clear D gene. The CDR3 has 14 residues. Germline V gene sequence: CDR1 SGHNT, CDR2 YYREEE (reference sequence). Deletions cut 0 bases from V and 6 bases from J, with 12 bases between. The CDR3 region is CASSLDGFWDGYTF. The CDR3, as DNA: TGTGCCAGCAGCTTGGATGGATTTTGGGATGGCTACACCTTC.

This rearrangement joins TRBV5-8 to TRBJ1-4; D is unclear. This CDR3 region has 14 residues. The germline V gene has CDR1 SGHTS and CDR2 YDEGEE. Trimming left V 2 bases short and J 8 bases short, with 13 bases between. This CDR3 reads CASSLRIRSEKLFF. The CDR3 nucleotides read TGTGCCAGCAGCTTAAGAATAAGGAGCGAAAAACTGTTTTTT.

This sequence joins TRBV6-4 and TRBJ2-3, with no clear D. The CDR3 is 14 amino acids. The V gene lost 3 bases and the J gene lost 5 bases, with 12 bases spanning the gap. CDR1 and CDR2 from the germline V gene are MRHNA and SNTAGT. The CDR3 loop reads CASSERGSVDTQYF. Here the CDR3 DNA reads TGTGCCAGCAGTGAACGCGGCTCGGTAGATACGCAGTATTTT.

V gene TRBV12-3 or TRBV12-4 combines with J gene TRBJ2-2, with D uncertain. Trimming removed 2 bases at V and 5 bases at J, with 6 bases between. This CDR3 contains 13 residues. CDR3 sequence (DNA): TGTGCCAGCAGTTTAAGAAGGACCGGGGAGCTGTTTTTT. The encoded protein is CASSLRRTGELFF.

The gene calls are TRBV7-2 and TRBJ2-7; a weak D match, TRBD2 (6 bases). This CDR3 has 13 residues. Per the germline V gene, CDR1 is SGHTA and CDR2 is FQGNSA. V dropped 2 bases and J dropped 7 bases, with 12 bases sitting between them. CDR3 loop: CASSLTGVREQYF. The CDR3 region has the DNA TGTGCCAGCAGCTTAACGGGGGTCAGGGAGCAGTACTTC.

This chain joins TRBV10-2 and TRBJ1-2, with no clear D. Trimming stripped 4 bases from V and 2 bases from J, with 14 bases between. The germline gives CDR1 WSHSY, CDR2 SAAADI. The CDR3 extends over 15 amino acids. The CDR3 DNA reads as TGCGCCAGCAGTGGCACCCGGGGAACCAACTATGGCTACACCTTC. It codes for CASSGTRGTNYGYTF.

The rearrangement joins TRBV7-2 to TRBJ1-2; D remains unclear. The CDR3 is 12 residues long. The V end was cut by 0 bases, the J end by 6 bases, with 5 bases between. The germline V gene encodes CDR1 SGHTA and CDR2 FQGNSA. The CDR3 sequence is CASSLAWDGYTF. CDR3 DNA sequence: TGTGCCAGCAGCTTAGCGTGGGATGGCTACACCTTC.

This clone was counted between two and nine times. V and J are TRBV2 and TRBJ2-5; 13 nucleotides agree with TRBD2. V was clipped by 6 bases and J by 13 bases; unmatched bases: 14. Germline CDR1 is SNHLY and CDR2 is FYNNEI. The CDR3 is made up of 15 amino acids. As DNA, the CDR3 is TGTGCCAGCAGCCCACGGACTAGCGGGGGCGACCGGAGGTACTTC. Protein product: CASSPRTSGGDRRYF.

This chain links TRBV7-2 with TRBJ2-3; D unresolved. The CDR3 length is 13 residues. Germline CDR1 SGHTA, CDR2 FQGNSA. Trimming left V 8 bases short and J 0 bases short, with 9 bases between. CDR3 in amino acids: CASRLSSTDTQYF. The CDR3 DNA follows: TGTGCCAGCCGACTCTCTAGCACAGATACGCAGTATTTT.

J is TRBJ2-3 and V is TRBV7-2; no reliable D call. Trimming cost V 3 bases and J 2 bases, with 6 bases left between them. The germline gives CDR1 SGHTA, CDR2 FQGNSA. This CDR3 has 13 amino acids. The CDR3 sequence: CASSFLDTDTQYF. CDR3 DNA sequence: TGTGCCAGCAGCTTCCTAGACACAGATACGCAGTATTTT.

The rearrangement uses TRBV28 and TRBJ1-1; D is unresolved. This CDR3 region has 15 residues. Germline loops: CDR1 MDHEN, CDR2 SYDVKM. V lost 7 bases and J lost 4, with 19 bases in between. CDR3 region: CASNSPGFRGTEAFF. CDR3 in DNA: TGTGCCAGCAACTCGCCGGGGTTTCGGGGCACTGAAGCTTTCTTT.